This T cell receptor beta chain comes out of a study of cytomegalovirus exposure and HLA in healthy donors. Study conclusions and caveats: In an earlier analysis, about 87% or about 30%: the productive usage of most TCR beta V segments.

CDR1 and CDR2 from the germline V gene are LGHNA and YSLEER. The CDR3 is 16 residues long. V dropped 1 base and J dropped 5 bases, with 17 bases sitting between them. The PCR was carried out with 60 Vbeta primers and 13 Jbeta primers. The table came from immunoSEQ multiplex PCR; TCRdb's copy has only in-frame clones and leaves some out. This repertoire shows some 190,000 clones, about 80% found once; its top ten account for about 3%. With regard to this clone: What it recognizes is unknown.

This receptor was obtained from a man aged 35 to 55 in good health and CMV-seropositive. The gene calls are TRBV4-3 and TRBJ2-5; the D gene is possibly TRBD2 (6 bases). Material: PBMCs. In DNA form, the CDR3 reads TGCGCCAGCAGCCAAGGTTCCGGGAGTGGTGAGGAGACCCAGTACTTC. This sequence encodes CASSQGSGSGEETQYF.